A single sample is the source of the 18 T cell receptor beta chains below, sequenced in a study of blood T cell repertoires in COVID-19. TCRdb's copy holds only in-frame clones and misses some; the assay was immunoSEQ multiplex PCR. Among around 190,000 clones, less than 90% were seen once, and the ten largest hold about 8.3%. The source material was peripheral blood. The receptors here all came from a woman aged 70-85 years with COVID-19, enrolled during active disease.

The J gene is TRBJ1-1, the V gene TRBV5-5; D unresolved. Between the trimmed V and J ends, which lost 9 bases and 0 bases, there was a span of 15 bases. The length of the CDR3 is 14 residues. Germline V gene lookup returns CDR1 SGHKS and CDR2 YYEKEE (reference sequence). CDR3 residues: CATQLSPMNTEAFF. The CDR3 DNA sequence: TGTGCCACTCAACTCTCCCCTATGAACACTGAAGCTTTCTTT.

V and J are TRBV13 and TRBJ2-7; 8 positions agree with TRBD2. Germline V CDR1 and CDR2: PRHDT, FYEKMQ (reference sequence). J gave up 3 bases and V 5 bases, and 6 bases lay outside the gene matches. This CDR3 comprises 14 residues. CDR3 residues: CASSHASGSYEQYF. In DNA form, the CDR3 reads TGTGCCAGCAGCCACGCGAGCGGGAGCTACGAGCAGTACTTC.

This clone came up a few times. The V call is TRBV20-1, the J call TRBJ2-3; D ambiguous. The V gene lost 3 bases and the J gene lost 4 bases, with 8 bases spanning the gap. CDR1 DFQATT and CDR2 SNEGSKA come from the germline V gene (reference sequence). The CDR3 is 12 amino acids. The DNA of the CDR3 is TGCAGTGCTAGTGGCCCAGCAGATACGCAGTATTTT. It codes for CSASGPADTQYF.

The rearrangement links TRBV28 to TRBJ1-6; D is unresolved. V gave up 8 bases and J gave up 14 bases, with 16 bases separating them. The CDR3 has 12 amino acids. The germline gives CDR1 MDHEN, CDR2 SYDVKM. The DNA of the CDR3 is TGTGCCAGCTCCGGGGAGGGTGGGACCCTCCACTTT. It encodes CASSGEGGTLHF.

This sequence joins TRBV5-1 and TRBJ2-2; D not certain. V was trimmed by 0 bases and J by 4 bases, leaving 7 bases between them. This CDR3 is 14 amino acids long. Germline CDR1 SGHRS, CDR2 YFSETQ. The CDR3 sequence: CASSLDSITGELFF. CDR3 DNA sequence: TGCGCCAGCAGCTTGGACTCCATCACCGGGGAGCTGTTTTTT. The complete variable domain, with remaining parts taken from reference TRBV5-1 and TRBJ2-2, reads KAGVTQTPRYLIKTRGQQVTLSCSPISGHRSVSWYQQTPGQGLQFLFEYFSETQRNKGNFPGRFSGRQFSNSRSEMNVSTLELGDSALYLCASSLDSITGELFFGEGSRLTVL.

The chain joins TRBV24-1 to TRBJ2-7; 10 nucleotides agree with TRBD1. The junction had 8 bases not matched to a gene; V was cut back by 5 bases and J by 5 bases. Looked up from germline, CDR1 is KGHDR and CDR2 is SFDVKD. There are 15 residues in the CDR3. Here the CDR3 reads CATSGGQGEGHEQYF. The CDR3 bases are TGTGCCACCAGTGGCGGACAGGGGGAAGGTCACGAGCAGTACTTC.

The J gene is TRBJ1-5, the V gene TRBV19, with 8 bases aligning to TRBD1. Unmatched junction bases numbered 13, after V lost 6 bases and J lost 9 bases. The CDR3 has 15 residues. Per germline, CDR1 LNHDA and CDR2 SQIVND (reference sequence). This chain's CDR3 is CASRKTGASGGPQHF. The CDR3 DNA is TGTGCCAGTAGGAAGACAGGGGCCTCCGGTGGGCCCCAGCATTTT.

V is TRBV29-1 and J is TRBJ1-2; TRBD1 agrees at 7 bases. The length of the CDR3 is 13 residues. V gave up 4 bases and J gave up 5 bases; unmatched junction bases: 7. The germline V gene has CDR1 SQVTM and CDR2 ANQGSEA. The CDR3 protein is CSVGQGQKYGYTF. The CDR3 DNA reads TGCAGCGTTGGACAGGGCCAAAAGTATGGCTACACCTTC.

The V gene is TRBV5-1, the J gene TRBJ1-1, with TRBD1 as a possible D gene (5 bases). This CDR3 has 13 residues. V was cut by 0 bases and J by 6 bases, with 9 bases left in between. Looked up from germline, CDR1 is SGHRS and CDR2 is YFSETQ. The CDR3 DNA is TGCGCCAGCAGCTTGGTTACAGGCGCTGAAGCTTTCTTT. Translation: CASSLVTGAEAFF.

The chain employs TRBV7-8 and TRBJ2-1, with TRBD2 identical over 10 bases. Germline assignment: CDR1 SGHVS and CDR2 FQNEAQ. This CDR3 is built from 17 residues. With 0 bases clipped from V and 4 bases from J, the junction kept 6 bases outside the gene matches. The CDR3 region has the DNA TGTGCCAGCAGCTTAGCGCCTAGGACTAGCGGTTACAATGAGCAGTTCTTC. Amino acid sequence: CASSLAPRTSGYNEQFF.

The V gene is TRBV4-3, the J gene TRBJ2-7; no reliable D call. Germline V gene data show CDR1 as LGHNA and CDR2 as YSLEER. The CDR3 totals 14 residues. V was clipped by 0 bases and J by 5 bases, with 11 bases between them. The CDR3 DNA reads TGCGCCAGCAGCCAAGAGTATATCAGTCACGAGCAGTACTTC. Translating gives CASSQEYISHEQYF.

The genes are TRBV2 and TRBJ2-5, with 8 positions matching TRBD2. V dropped 8 bases and J dropped 4; count of bases not matched to a gene: 12. The CDR3 is made up of 15 amino acids. From germline, CDR1 is SNHLY and CDR2 FYNNEI. CDR3 coding DNA: TGTGCCAGCCGGCGTAGCGGGAATCTCGGAGAGACCCAGTACTTC. Amino acid sequence: CASRRSGNLGETQYF.

This chain links TRBV7-2 with TRBJ2-1; 12 nucleotides agree with TRBD2. Losses at the gene ends were 4 bases for V and 4 bases for J; bases not matched to a gene: 8. Germline lookup yields CDR1 SGHTA and CDR2 FQGNSA. The CDR3 has 17 amino acids. Here the CDR3 reads CASSSYMTSGRYNEQFF. The CDR3 DNA follows: TGTGCCAGCAGCTCCTACATGACTAGCGGGAGATACAATGAGCAGTTCTTC. Filled out from reference TRBV7-2 and TRBJ2-1, the complete variable domain reads GAGVSQSPSNKVTEKGKDVELRCDPISGHTALYWYRQSLGQGLEFLIYFQGNSAPDKSGLPSDRFSAERTGGSVSTLTIQRTQQEDSAVYLCASSSYMTSGRYNEQFFGPGTRLTVL.

A few counts support this clone. This chain uses TRBV6-2 or TRBV6-3 with TRBJ1-5; D remains unclear. V gave up 5 bases and J gave up 3 bases, with 14 bases separating them. The CDR3 runs 15 residues. Germline V gene data show CDR1 as MNHEY and CDR2 as SVGEGT. Written as DNA, the CDR3 is TGTGCCAGCAGTCTCCTTTACAGCTACAATCAGCCCCAGCATTTT. Its protein is CASSLLYSYNQPQHF.

The CDR3 here is CASSSRGTDTQYF. CDR3 nucleotide sequence: TGCGCCAGCAGCTCTAGGGGGACGGATACGCAGTATTTT. This chain joins TRBV5-1 and TRBJ2-3, with D perhaps TRBD1 (6 bases). The CDR3 contains 13 residues. V lost 3 bases and J 6 bases, leaving 11 bases between the germline ends. CDR1 is SGHRS, CDR2 YFSETQ, per germline.

The genes are TRBV7-2 and TRBJ1-3; 9 positions match TRBD1. Germline trimming cut 4 bases from V and 4 bases from J; bases unmatched to any gene: 8. Germline V gene sequence: CDR1 SGHTA, CDR2 FQGNSA. There are 16 residues in the CDR3. CDR3 protein: CASSSPGQGVGNTIYF. In DNA, the CDR3 is TGTGCCAGCAGCTCTCCGGGACAGGGAGTAGGAAACACCATATATTTT.

The J gene is TRBJ2-1, the V gene TRBV27, with 16 bases identical to TRBD2. Germline lookup yields CDR1 MNHEY and CDR2 SMNVEV (reference sequence). CDR3 size: 19 residues. The ends lost 8 bases at V and 1 base at J; junction bases unmatched: 11. The CDR3 DNA sequence: TGTGCCAGCGCCTTCGCGGGACTAGCGGGAGGGATATCCTACAATGAGCAGTTCTTC. This sequence encodes CASAFAGLAGGISYNEQFF.

The rearrangement links TRBV19 to TRBJ2-7; TRBD1 matches at 11 bases. In germline, CDR1 is LNHDA, CDR2 SQIVND (reference sequence). The CDR3 contains 14 residues. Trimming removed 8 bases from V and 9 bases from J; junction bases left unmatched: 12. In DNA form, the CDR3 reads TGTGCCAGTCTCTCCCGGGACAGGGGGTTGGGGCAGTACTTC. Its translation: CASLSRDRGLGQYF.